The 2 T cell receptor beta chains given below trace back to one sample, sequenced in a study of OX40 agonist ivuxolimab in advanced cancers. Libraries were built with the immunoSEQ multiplex PCR assay. Entries here come from immuneACCESS through TCRdb and include only in-frame sequences with V and J called. Some clones fail to appear in such tables; in the studies checked, an unresolved V gene covers under half of the shortfall, and the cause of the remainder is unknown. For this sample there are approximately 90,000 clones; about 89% appear just once. Roughly 1.6% of the sample goes to the ten largest clones. Sequencing was performed on CD4+ or CD8+ T cells sorted from blood, taken in a trial of the OX40 agonist ivuxolimab. The receptors come from an adult with an advanced solid tumor such as melanoma, head and neck, liver or kidney cancer.

The rearrangement joins TRBV19 to TRBJ2-7, with 7 bases identical to TRBD1. Looked up from germline, CDR1 is LNHDA and CDR2 is SQIVND (reference sequence). The CDR3 runs to 13 residues. Losses at the gene ends were 5 bases for V and 4 bases for J; bases not matched to a gene: 5. The CDR3: CASSQGEKYEQYF. CDR3 coding DNA: TGTGCCAGTAGTCAGGGGGAAAAGTACGAGCAGTACTTC.

The V and J genes are TRBV7-9 and TRBJ1-1, with a possible D match to TRBD1 (6 bases). Germline V gene lookup returns CDR1 SEHNR and CDR2 FQNEAQ (reference sequence). The CDR3 sequence is 15 residues long. The V end lost 5 bases, the J end lost 4 bases, and 17 bases lay between the germline ends. In DNA form, the CDR3 reads TGTGCCAGCAGCCGGCAGACGGGGGCGGGCACTGAAGCTTTCTTT. It codes for CASSRQTGAGTEAFF.